The text below deals with one TCR beta chain. The antigen is undetermined. Other DNA variants within this sample encode the same CDR3. This entry belongs to a study of shared clonotypes between healthy human individuals. On the study more broadly: There were three CD4 naive, three CD4 memory, two CD8 naive and one CD8 memory plates per donor.

Germline values: CDR1 SGDLS, CDR2 YYNGEE. CDR3 length: 13 residues. Trimming stripped 3 bases from V and 4 bases from J, with 11 bases between. Libraries were prepared by immunoSEQ multiplex PCR; TCRdb keeps only in-frame clonotypes and omits some of them. The table has around 1.9 million clones, roughly 91% seen once. General study findings and limits: The generation probabilities recorded for non-shared clonotypes fell below those of clonotypes shared by all four donors.

CD45RO-negative cells were positively selected for CCR7, leaving out terminally differentiated effector memory CD45RA+ cells. This clonotype was sampled from a young man in good health. Some clones in this sample may be carry-over from other donors' samples. Sequenced input: naive CD8+ T cells from PBMCs. This chain links TRBV9 with TRBJ2-7; D call uncertain. The DNA of the CDR3 is TGTGCCAGCAGCGGTGGCCGCGATTACGAGCAGTACTTC. This encodes CASSGGRDYEQYF.